The 30 T cell receptor beta chains below were found in one sample sequenced in a study of blood T cell repertoires in COVID-19. TCRdb's copy holds only in-frame clones and misses some; the assay was immunoSEQ multiplex PCR. The sample shows 120,000 or so clones, around 89% of them seen only once. What was sequenced was peripheral blood. The receptors originated from a human donor in a cohort sampled during active COVID-19.

J is TRBJ2-4 and V is TRBV14, with TRBD1 as a possible D gene (5 bases). Germline CDR1 reads SGHDN; CDR2 reads FVKESK. The CDR3 loop spans 16 amino acids. V lost 1 base, J lost 1 base, and 11 bases lay in between. The CDR3 DNA reads as TGTGCCAGCAGCCAAGCAGTGGCAGGGGCCAAAAACATTCAGTACTTC. This gives the protein CASSQAVAGAKNIQYF.

This rearrangement joins TRBV7-9 to TRBJ2-1, with D maybe TRBD2 (6 bases). This CDR3 has 16 residues. Between the trimmed V and J ends, which lost 5 bases and 0 bases, there was a span of 14 bases. Germline values: CDR1 SEHNR, CDR2 FQNEAQ (reference sequence). The CDR3 protein is CASSARDSSSYNEQFF. The DNA of the CDR3 is TGTGCCAGCAGCGCGAGGGACTCGAGCTCCTACAATGAGCAGTTCTTC. Full variable domain (missing parts from reference TRBV7-9 and TRBJ2-1): DTGVSQNPRHKITKRGQNVTFRCDPISEHNRLYWYRQTLGQGPEFLTYFQNEAQLEKSRLLSDRFSAERPKGSFSTLEIQRTEQGDSAMYLCASSARDSSSYNEQFFGPGTRLTVL.

V usage is TRBV2 and J usage is TRBJ1-6; D is perhaps TRBD1 (6 bases). Germline lookup yields CDR1 SNHLY and CDR2 FYNNEI. V lost 2 bases and J lost 0, with 14 bases in between. The CDR3 extends over 18 amino acids. CDR3 loop: CASSELGRGSSYNSPLHF. As DNA, the CDR3 is TGTGCCAGCAGTGAATTAGGGAGGGGGAGCTCCTATAATTCACCCCTCCACTTT.

This clone was found once. V and J are TRBV19 and TRBJ2-5; the match to TRBD2 covers 8 bases. CDR3 length: 14 residues. V was clipped by 6 bases and J by 5 bases; unmatched bases: 8. Germline lookup yields CDR1 LNHDA and CDR2 SQIVND (reference sequence). The CDR3 region has the DNA TGTGCCAGTAGGGCCGCGGGGGGCGTCGAGACCCAGTACTTC. This encodes CASRAAGGVETQYF.

The V call is TRBV5-6, the J call TRBJ1-1; D is undetermined. Germline-derived CDR1 and CDR2 are SGHDT and YYEEEE. CDR3 size: 16 residues. Trimming pared 4 bases from V and 5 bases from J, leaving 21 bases between. The CDR3 protein is CASSKDSTNRKTEAFF. The CDR3 DNA follows: TGTGCCAGCAGCAAGGACTCCACGAATAGAAAGACTGAAGCTTTCTTT. Looking up the rest from reference TRBV5-6 and TRBJ1-1 gives the full variable domain: DAGVTQSPTHLIKTRGQQVTLRCSPKSGHDTVSWYQQALGQGPQFIFQYYEEEERQRGNFPDRFSGHQFPNYSSELNVNALLLGDSALYLCASSKDSTNRKTEAFFGQGTRLTVV.

The chain uses TRBV3-1 (or the pseudogene TRBV3-2) and TRBJ2-5, with D possibly TRBD2 on 6 matching bases. The V gene lost 7 bases and the J gene lost 8 bases, with 17 bases spanning the gap. In germline, CDR1 is LGHDT, CDR2 YNNKEL (reference sequence). CDR3 length: 13 residues. CDR3 bases: TGTGCCAGCAATCCCGGGACTCCCGGAACCCAGTACTTC. It specifies CASNPGTPGTQYF.

The gene calls are TRBV27 and TRBJ1-6, with 9 bases lining up with TRBD1. The CDR3 totals 15 residues. Germline lookup yields CDR1 MNHEY and CDR2 SMNVEV (reference sequence). With 10 bases clipped from V and 5 bases from J, the junction kept 9 bases outside the gene matches. The CDR3 coding sequence is TGTGCCACATCACAGGGGGCCAGAAATAATTCACCCCTCCACTTT. This encodes CATSQGARNNSPLHF.

The rearrangement uses TRBV7-9 and TRBJ1-1, with TRBD1 matching 8 bases. The CDR3 spans 13 residues. Germline-derived CDR1 and CDR2 are SEHNR and FQNEAQ (reference sequence). V lost 4 bases, J lost 8 bases, and 6 bases stayed unmatched. The CDR3 nucleotides read TGTGCCAGCAGCTCCGGACAGGGCTCCGAAGCTTTCTTT. The encoded protein is CASSSGQGSEAFF.

This clone occurred a few times. The CDR3 region has the DNA TGTGCCAGCAGTGAAGGGGAATGGGAGTCCTACGAGCAGTACTTC. This encodes CASSEGEWESYEQYF. V gene TRBV6-1 combines with J gene TRBJ2-7, with D possibly matching TRBD2 (5 bases). The CDR3 runs to 15 residues. V was shortened by 1 base and J by 1 base, with 11 bases between the two germline ends. In germline, CDR1 is MNHNS, CDR2 SASEGT.

J is TRBJ2-7 and V is TRBV5-6; unclear D gene. Germline V gene data show CDR1 as SGHDT and CDR2 as YYEEEE. The V end was cut by 4 bases, the J end by 2 bases, with 16 bases between. The CDR3 runs to 15 residues. CDR3 in DNA: TGTGCCAGCAGCCCCCCGGGTCAGAACCCCTACGAGCAGTACTTC. Protein product: CASSPPGQNPYEQYF.

The gene calls are TRBV4-1 and TRBJ1-1; a possible D gene is TRBD1 (6 bases). The CDR3 has 15 amino acids. Germline lookup yields CDR1 MGHRA and CDR2 YSYEKL. The germline V and J ends were trimmed by 2 bases and 3 bases, with 13 bases remaining between them. CDR3 sequence reads: CASSQPQGIYTEAFF. The CDR3 DNA sequence: TGCGCCAGCAGCCAACCTCAGGGGATATACACTGAAGCTTTCTTT.

The rearrangement joins TRBV2 to TRBJ1-1; the D is unclear. Germline-derived CDR1 and CDR2 are SNHLY and FYNNEI. Trimming cost V 1 base and J 1 base, with 10 bases left between them. The CDR3 covers 15 residues. For the CDR3, the DNA is TGTGCCAGCAGTGAAGAGAGGCTAAGGAACACTGAAGCTTTCTTT. Translation gives CASSEERLRNTEAFF.

This sequence joins TRBV4-1 and TRBJ1-6; tentatively, D is TRBD1 (6 bases). There are 18 residues in the CDR3. V lost 0 bases to trimming and J lost 5 bases, with 17 bases between them. Per germline, CDR1 MGHRA and CDR2 YSYEKL. The CDR3 nucleotides read TGCGCCAGCAGCCAAGATGGGGGCTTTGGACCCAATAATTCACCCCTCCACTTT. It yields the protein CASSQDGGFGPNNSPLHF.

CDR3 sequence reads: CASSEGARGSPLHF. In DNA form, the CDR3 reads TGTGCCAGCAGTGAGGGGGCTAGGGGTTCACCCCTCCACTTT. V and J are TRBV2 and TRBJ1-6; TRBD1 is a possible D gene (6 bases). The CDR3 length is 14 residues. The germline gives CDR1 SNHLY, CDR2 FYNNEI. The V gene lost 3 bases and the J gene lost 9 bases, with 12 bases spanning the gap.

The V call is TRBV5-8, the J call TRBJ1-2; D gene unclear. The CDR3 contains 12 residues. Looked up from germline, CDR1 is SGHTS and CDR2 is YDEGEE. Trimming pared 3 bases from V and 7 bases from J, leaving 10 bases between. The CDR3 coding sequence is TGTGCCAGCAGCTACGACACCTTTGGCTACACCTTC. Its protein is CASSYDTFGYTF.

The chain carries TRBV19 and TRBJ2-1; D is ambiguous. The germline gives CDR1 LNHDA, CDR2 SQIVND (reference sequence). The V end lost 8 bases, the J end lost 8 bases, and 16 bases lay between the germline ends. This CDR3 has 13 amino acids. This chain's CDR3 is CASGRVVDDEQFF. The CDR3 DNA follows: TGTGCCAGTGGCCGGGTCGTAGACGATGAGCAGTTCTTC.

V gene TRBV6-1 combines with J gene TRBJ2-3; 12 bases map to TRBD2. CDR1 and CDR2 from the germline V gene are MNHNS and SASEGT. V gave up 2 bases and J gave up 3 bases; unmatched junction bases: 9. The CDR3 is 18 residues long. CDR3 sequence (DNA): TGTGCCAGCAGTGAATACCCAAGACTAGCGGGAGTAACAGATACGCAGTATTTT. This encodes CASSEYPRLAGVTDTQYF.

The gene calls are TRBV11-2 and TRBJ2-7; 8 positions agree with TRBD2. Trimming took 4 bases from V and 0 from J; bases not matched to a gene: 8. CDR3 length equals 16 residues. Germline CDR1 and CDR2: SGHAT and FQNNGV. The CDR3: CASSCSGSEASYEQYF. The CDR3 coding sequence is TGTGCCAGCAGCTGCAGCGGGAGTGAGGCCTCCTACGAGCAGTACTTC.

The V and J genes are TRBV12-2 and TRBJ1-1; TRBD1 is taken as the D call from the table, unchecked against the DNA. TRBV12-2 is a recognized pseudogene. There are 16 residues in the CDR3. The CDR3 region has the DNA TGTGCAAGTCGCTTAGATGGGACAGGGGGCAACACTGAAGCTTTCTTT. Its protein product is CASRLDGTGGNTEAFF.

In its sample, this clone was seen a few times. This chain's CDR3 is CASSGGLANNEQFF. CDR3 bases: TGTGCCAGCAGTGGAGGACTAGCGAACAATGAGCAGTTCTTC. The chain recombines TRBV2 with TRBJ2-1; TRBD2 aligns across 9 bases. Looked up from germline, CDR1 is SNHLY and CDR2 is FYNNEI. The CDR3 length is 14 residues. The junction had 3 bases not matched to a gene; V was cut back by 4 bases and J by 5 bases.

The chain has TRBV19 and TRBJ1-1; D ambiguous. V was shortened by 4 bases and J by 3 bases, with 9 bases between the two germline ends. This CDR3 spans 13 amino acids. Looked up from germline, CDR1 is LNHDA and CDR2 is SQIVND (reference sequence). The CDR3 bases are TGTGCCAGTAGTACTGGACTGGACACTGAAGCTTTCTTT. As protein: CASSTGLDTEAFF.

The chain uses TRBV11-2 and TRBJ2-5, with D possibly matching TRBD2 (6 bases). Per the germline V gene, CDR1 is SGHAT and CDR2 is FQNNGV. This CDR3 contains 16 residues. With 3 bases removed from V and 0 bases from J, the gap between germline ends came to 14 bases. Here the CDR3 DNA reads TGTGCCAGCAGCTTCGGGGCACTAGCAGACCAAGAGACCCAGTACTTC. It specifies CASSFGALADQETQYF.

J is TRBJ1-2 and V is TRBV6-1, with D unclear. CDR1 MNHNS and CDR2 SASEGT come from the germline V gene. V lost 4 bases and J lost 5, with 11 bases in between. This CDR3 is built from 13 residues. The CDR3 reads CASSAATAYGYTF. The CDR3 nucleotides read TGTGCCAGCAGTGCAGCCACAGCTTATGGCTACACCTTC.

This clone has just a few counts. The V and J genes are TRBV2 and TRBJ1-2; TRBD1 matches at 9 bases. CDR1 and CDR2 from the germline V gene are SNHLY and FYNNEI. Trimming removed 7 bases from V and 8 bases from J; junction bases left unmatched: 8. CDR3 length equals 13 residues. DNA of the CDR3: TGTGCCAGCAAAACAGGGGGCGCACGCGGCTACACCTTC. Protein product: CASKTGGARGYTF.

J is TRBJ1-3 and V is TRBV12-3 or TRBV12-4; D gene ambiguous. Trimming took off 3 bases at V and 4 bases at J, with 4 bases between the two ends. The length of the CDR3 is 12 residues. CDR3 region: CASSFLGNTIYF. The CDR3 DNA sequence: TGTGCCAGCAGTTTTTTAGGAAACACCATATATTTT.

This chain connects TRBV6-5 to TRBJ2-7; D is possibly TRBD1 (6 bases). V lost 5 bases, J lost 4 bases, and 15 bases lay in between. Germline lookup yields CDR1 MNHEY and CDR2 SVGAGI. The CDR3 totals 14 residues. The CDR3 sequence is CASSTQGSGYEQYF. CDR3 nucleotide sequence: TGTGCCAGCAGTACACAGGGATCGGGATACGAGCAGTACTTC.

This chain joins TRBV5-4 and TRBJ2-3; D gene uncertain. With 0 bases removed from V and 3 bases from J, the gap between germline ends came to 5 bases. From germline, CDR1 is SGHNT and CDR2 YYREEE (reference sequence). The CDR3 has 13 residues. Written as DNA, the CDR3 is TGTGCCAGCAGCTTGGTGCAGACAGATACGCAGTATTTT. Translated, it gives CASSLVQTDTQYF.

The sample holds one count of this clone. This chain links TRBV13 with TRBJ1-6, with D maybe TRBD1 (6 bases). V gave up 5 bases and J gave up 11 bases, with 22 bases separating them. Germline CDR1 reads PRHDT; CDR2 reads FYEKMQ (reference sequence). This CDR3 contains 16 residues. The CDR3 spells CASSLGQGLRGPPLHF. In DNA, the CDR3 is TGTGCCAGCAGCCTCGGTCAGGGGCTACGAGGTCCACCCCTCCACTTT.

For this clone: The same CDR3 also results from other DNA sequences found in this sample. The chain recombines TRBV5-1 with TRBJ2-2, with a possible D match to TRBD2 (6 bases). The CDR3 contains 15 residues. The V end lost 1 base, the J end lost 1 base, and 8 bases lay between the germline ends. In germline, CDR1 is SGHRS, CDR2 YFSETQ. Here the CDR3 reads CASSLSGRNTGELFF. CDR3 nucleotide sequence: TGCGCCAGCAGCTTGTCCGGGAGGAACACCGGGGAGCTGTTTTTT. The whole variable domain, filled in from reference TRBV5-1 and TRBJ2-2, reads KAGVTQTPRYLIKTRGQQVTLSCSPISGHRSVSWYQQTPGQGLQFLFEYFSETQRNKGNFPGRFSGRQFSNSRSEMNVSTLELGDSALYLCASSLSGRNTGELFFGEGSRLTVL.

This rearrangement joins TRBV18 to TRBJ2-3, with D tentatively TRBD2 (5 bases). Germline CDR1 is KGHSH and CDR2 is LQKENI. Trimming cost V 2 bases and J 2 bases, with 20 bases left between them. The CDR3 is 18 residues long. This chain's CDR3 is CASSPGLLLAPHTDTQYF. The CDR3 DNA is TGTGCCAGCTCACCAGGACTGCTTCTAGCCCCACACACAGATACGCAGTATTTT.